Reported below is one TCR beta chain. Its antigen is still unknown. These data originate in a study of shared clonotypes between healthy human individuals. Study-wide points: Among donors, clonotype sharing was expected to be affected by sequencing depth.

For every subset, genomic DNA was evenly distributed across several immunoSEQ plates. TCRdb's copy holds only in-frame clones and misses some; the assay was immunoSEQ multiplex PCR. The table records about 490,000 clones, about 78% of them present only once. Donors comprised healthy HIV-negative adults lacking recent acute infections or vaccinations. This clonotype was obtained from a woman between 40 and 50 years old in good health. Some clones in this sample may be carry-over from other donors' samples. Input material: PBMCs.

CDR3 in amino acids: CASSFSVLGTGSGYTF. CDR3 nucleotides: TGTGCCAGCAGTTTTTCCGTTCTAGGGACAGGGTCTGGCTACACCTTC. The gene calls are TRBV28 and TRBJ1-2, with TRBD1 identical over 9 bases. V was pared by 3 bases and J by 7 bases, with 12 bases of the junction left unmatched. Germline values: CDR1 MDHEN, CDR2 SYDVKM. The CDR3 totals 16 residues.